This paragraph reports one T cell receptor (beta chain). Germline V CDR1 and CDR2: SGHDT, YYEEEE. There are 13 residues in the CDR3. After removal of 4 bases from V and 8 bases from J, the junction contained 6 bases not matched to a gene. The data are from a study of blood T cell repertoires in COVID-19. Study-wide context: Samples of COVID-19 (acute and convalescent) were obtained from the United States, Italy and Spain. Nucleic acid was either cDNA or gDNA, and it came from T cells, B-cell-depleted T cells, or PBMCs.

Per the original data handling: Estimation of nucleated cell counts was performed using reference gene primer amplification. Produced via immunoSEQ multiplex PCR; TCRdb's table is partial and in-frame only. V and J calls and clone size come straight from that table; D and trimming were deduced from the DNA. The sample comprises 150,000 to 200,000 clones, around 77% of which are singletons, and roughly 17% rests with the top ten. The sequencing input was peripheral blood. The J gene is TRBJ2-7, the V gene TRBV5-6; 10 bases map to TRBD2. The sequence was obtained from a man between 60 and 75 years old with active or convalescent COVID-19. This CDR3 reads CASSRIAGGKQYF. The DNA of the CDR3 is TGTGCCAGCAGCCGAATAGCGGGAGGCAAGCAGTACTTC. Full variable domain (rest looked up from reference TRBV5-6 and TRBJ2-7): DAGVTQSPTHLIKTRGQQVTLRCSPKSGHDTVSWYQQALGQGPQFIFQYYEEEERQRGNFPDRFSGHQFPNYSSELNVNALLLGDSALYLCASSRIAGGKQYFGPGTRLTVT.